This record covers a single TCR beta chain. The CDR3 is made up of 13 amino acids. CDR1 is MGHRA, CDR2 YSYEKL, per germline. V shed 4 bases and J shed 6 bases, with 13 bases lying between them. This table comes from immunoSEQ multiplex PCR, and its TCRdb copy is limited to in-frame clones, with some not included. The table lists some 140,000 clones, roughly 80% of them singletons. The data were obtained in a study of cytotoxic CD8 clonotypes in ibrutinib-treated CLL. Looking at the study overall: Once patients had received a median approximately twelve months of treatment, range 6 to 36, response samples were obtained.

The specimen was PBMCs, collected after 24 months of ibrutinib treatment. The chain links TRBV4-1 to TRBJ2-7, with TRBD1 as a possible D gene (6 bases). The receptor comes from a human donor with chronic lymphocytic leukemia. CDR3 in amino acids: CASSPKTGREQYF. CDR3 sequence (DNA): TGCGCCAGCAGCCCCAAAACAGGGCGCGAGCAGTACTTC.